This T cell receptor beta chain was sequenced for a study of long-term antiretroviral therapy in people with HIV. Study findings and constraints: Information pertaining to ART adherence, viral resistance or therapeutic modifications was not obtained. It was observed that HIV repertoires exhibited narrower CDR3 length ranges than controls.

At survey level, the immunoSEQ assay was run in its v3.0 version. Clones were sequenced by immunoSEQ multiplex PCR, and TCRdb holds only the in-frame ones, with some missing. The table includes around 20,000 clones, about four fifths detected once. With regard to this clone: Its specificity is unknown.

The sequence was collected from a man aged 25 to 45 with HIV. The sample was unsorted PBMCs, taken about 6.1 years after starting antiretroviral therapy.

This CDR3 is CASTSGEITDTQYF. CDR3 DNA sequence: TGTGCCAGCACGTCGGGGGAGATCACAGATACGCAGTATTTT. The chain uses TRBV6-4 and TRBJ2-3, with D possibly TRBD2 on 6 matching bases. This CDR3 comprises 14 residues. Germline values: CDR1 MRHNA, CDR2 SNTAGT. Trimming pared 7 bases from V and 2 bases from J, leaving 13 bases between.